These 15 T cell receptor beta chains originate from one sample sequenced in a study of monozygotic twins with inflammatory bowel disease. Using the 5' RACE reads, TCRdb records one entry per CDR3 protein without DNA. Its clone listing holds approximately 160,000 distinct CDR3 sequences. The sample consisted of blood. The receptors shown here come from a human donor with ulcerative colitis or Crohn's disease, or a healthy co-twin of an affected twin (not recorded which).

The V and J genes are TRBV29-1 and TRBJ2-2; as DNA is missing, the TRBD2 call by TCRdb cannot be tested. Germline V CDR1 and CDR2: SQVTM, ANQGSEA. This CDR3 has 15 amino acids. The CDR3: CSARTSGVNTGELFF.

The rearrangement uses TRBV20-1 and TRBJ1-2; TCRdb calls TRBD1, which cannot be checked without DNA. This CDR3 has 14 amino acids. Germline values: CDR1 DFQATT, CDR2 SNEGSKA (reference sequence). This CDR3 is CSASRGGGNYGYTF.

This chain connects TRBV20-1 to TRBJ2-3; the TCRdb D gene call, TRBD2, has no DNA to confirm it. CDR1 and CDR2 (germline): DFQATT, SNEGSKA (reference sequence). This CDR3 has 17 amino acids. Here the CDR3 reads CSARGSGGATDTDTQYF.

The chain recombines TRBV19 with TRBJ1-6; TCRdb's D call, TRBD1, is unchecked because there is no DNA. The CDR3 totals 14 residues. Looked up from germline, CDR1 is LNHDA and CDR2 is SQIVND (reference sequence). CDR3 amino acids: CASRVGQPNSPLHF.

This chain uses TRBV6-1 with TRBJ2-1; TCRdb indicates TRBD2, and absent DNA this call remains unverified. Germline CDR1 and CDR2: MNHNS and SASEGT. The CDR3 has 16 amino acids. The CDR3 is CASRRARSDIYNEQFF.

The chain carries TRBV12-3 or TRBV12-4 and TRBJ2-1; there is no DNA to check the TCRdb D call of TRBD1. This CDR3 has 13 amino acids. CDR3 residues: CASHRDRGNEQFF.

J is TRBJ2-3 and V is TRBV11-2; TCRdb indicates TRBD1, and absent DNA this call remains unverified. CDR3 length: 16 amino acids. Looked up from germline, CDR1 is SGHAT and CDR2 is FQNNGV. CDR3: CASSFAPKSSTDTQYF.

This chain joins TRBV6-5 and TRBJ1-6. The germline V gene has CDR1 MNHEY and CDR2 SVGAGI. The CDR3 totals 17 residues. The CDR3 sequence: CASSYSKQSSYNSPLHF.

This chain connects TRBV28 to TRBJ2-7. In germline, CDR1 is MDHEN, CDR2 SYDVKM. CDR3 length: 13 amino acids. CDR3 region: CASKAGSLHEQYF. The full variable domain, completed using reference TRBV28 and TRBJ2-7, is DVKVTQSSRYLVKRTGEKVFLECVQDMDHENMFWYRQDPGLGLRLIYFSYDVKMKEKGDIPEGYSVSREKKERFSLILESASTNQTSMYLCASKAGSLHEQYFGPGTRLTVT.

The chain links TRBV7-6 to TRBJ2-7; checking the TCRdb D call of TRBD1 is not possible without DNA. This CDR3 comprises 15 residues. Germline CDR1 reads SGHVS; CDR2 reads FNYEAQ. The CDR3 loop is CASSTQDRGLYEQYF.

CDR3 sequence reads: CAISEVNRGETEAFF. The chain is built from TRBV10-3 and TRBJ1-1; without DNA, the TCRdb call of TRBD1 cannot be checked. This CDR3 is 15 amino acids long. Germline CDR1 reads ENHRY; CDR2 reads SYGVKD.

This chain uses TRBV5-1 with TRBJ2-2. The CDR3 runs 15 residues. Germline CDR1 SGHRS, CDR2 YFSETQ. This CDR3 is CASSLAKGLAGELFF.

J is TRBJ2-2 and V is TRBV5-1. The germline V gene has CDR1 SGHRS and CDR2 YFSETQ. This CDR3 is 15 amino acids long. CDR3 residues: CASSSGRVNTGELFF.

V gene TRBV20-1 combines with J gene TRBJ2-3; with no DNA, the TCRdb D assignment of TRBD2 cannot be verified. CDR1 and CDR2 from the germline V gene are DFQATT and SNEGSKA (reference sequence). The CDR3 consists of 14 residues. CDR3 residues: CSAQGTSGGGTQYF.

The rearrangement links TRBV6-2 or TRBV6-3 to TRBJ2-1; TCRdb gives TRBD2 as the D gene, but with no DNA this cannot be confirmed. Germline V gene lookup returns CDR1 MNHEY and CDR2 SVGEGT. This CDR3 has 14 amino acids. CDR3 loop: CASTPTGTPHEQFF.